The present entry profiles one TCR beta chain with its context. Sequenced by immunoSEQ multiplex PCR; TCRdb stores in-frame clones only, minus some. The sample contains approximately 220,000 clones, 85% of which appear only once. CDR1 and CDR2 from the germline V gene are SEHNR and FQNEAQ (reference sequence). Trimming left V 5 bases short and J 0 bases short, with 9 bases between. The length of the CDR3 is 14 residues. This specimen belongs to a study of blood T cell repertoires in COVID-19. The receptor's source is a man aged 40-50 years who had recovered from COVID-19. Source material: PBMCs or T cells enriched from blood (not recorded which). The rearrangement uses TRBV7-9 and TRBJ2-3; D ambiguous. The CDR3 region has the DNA TGTGCCAGCAGCCACGTACTGAGCACAGATACGCAGTATTTT. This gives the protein CASSHVLSTDTQYF.